The clone carrying this TCR beta chain was found a few times. This CDR3 contains 16 residues. Deletions cut 5 bases from V and 8 bases from J, with 21 bases between. Germline V gene data show CDR1 as MNHEY and CDR2 as SMNVEV (reference sequence). These data belong to a study of shared clonotypes between healthy human individuals. Produced via immunoSEQ multiplex PCR; TCRdb's table is partial and in-frame only. The top ten hold roughly 0.05% of the sample, which has about 600,000 clones, less than 98% seen once. The receptor was derived from a woman aged 25-40 years in good health. Sequencing input: naive CD4+ T cells sorted from blood. Subset described: CD45RA+ positively selected. This chain uses TRBV27 with TRBJ1-4; D possibly corresponds to TRBD1 (5 bases). CDR3 amino acids: CASSPQAGGGREKLFF. The CDR3 DNA is TGTGCCAGCAGTCCACAAGCCGGGGGTGGTCGGGAAAAACTGTTTTTT.